This T cell receptor beta chain was sequenced during a study of T cell responses to AZD1222 COVID-19 vaccine. This table comes from immunoSEQ multiplex PCR, and its TCRdb copy is limited to in-frame clones, with some not included. Among 120,000 or so clones listed, around nine tenths were seen once. Points from the study as a whole: Nearly half of spike-specific TCRs reportedly go after variant regions that carry no mutations. Mostly white British, mostly female donors; authors suggested clonal diversity may be underestimated. Baseline seropositivity characterized only a handful of AZD1222 recipients.

A remark on this clone: Its antigen is currently unknown.

V was clipped by 0 bases and J by 0 bases; unmatched bases: 9. Germline lookup yields CDR1 SGHAT and CDR2 FQNNGV. CDR3 size: 18 residues. The receptor comes from an adult in good health. Sequencing was performed on peripheral blood, taken on day 0 of MenACWY control vaccination. The chain recombines TRBV11-2 with TRBJ2-7, with 9 nucleotides matching TRBD2. CDR3 amino acids: CASSLDGGRALGSYEQYF. The CDR3 nucleotides read TGTGCCAGCAGCTTAGACGGCGGGAGGGCCCTCGGCTCCTACGAGCAGTACTTC.